A single TCR beta chain is shown here with its context. Its specificity is unknown. This specimen comes from a study of multiple sclerosis patients with progressive multifocal leukoencephalopathy. CDR1 and CDR2 (germline): SGHRS, YFSETQ. V was clipped by 4 bases and J by 6 bases; unmatched bases: 4. This CDR3 is built from 13 residues. Time point described: time of PML onset. At PML onset, T3 blood samples were taken. Study-wide points: It is unclear whether the findings reflect JC virus infection or general immunocompromise.

Each PCR contained spiked synthetic TR CDR3 controls spanning every V-J pairing. Clones were sequenced by immunoSEQ multiplex PCR, and TCRdb holds only the in-frame ones, with some missing. The sample lists 25,000 to 35,000 clones, 87% occurring once. The receptor was derived from a human donor with progressive multifocal leukoencephalopathy. The gene calls are TRBV5-1 and TRBJ1-1, with 9 bases aligning to TRBD1. Sample: PBMCs, taken from a patient treated with natalizumab. CDR3 loop: CASSGGQGAEAFF. The CDR3 DNA reads TGCGCCAGCAGCGGGGGACAGGGAGCTGAAGCTTTCTTT.